This TCR beta chain emerged from a study of cytomegalovirus exposure and HLA in healthy donors. With 60 Vbeta and 13 Jbeta primers, the PCR was carried out. Produced via immunoSEQ multiplex PCR; TCRdb's table is partial and in-frame only. Counted here are roughly 110,000 clones, over 70% occurring once; the ten biggest clones make up around 2.8%. CDR1 and CDR2 from the germline V gene are SEHNR and FQNEAQ (reference sequence). This CDR3 region has 15 residues. The ends lost 5 bases at V and 0 bases at J; junction bases unmatched: 5. The V gene is TRBV7-9, the J gene TRBJ2-3, with 7 bases fitting TRBD1. Sequencing was carried out using PBMCs. The receptor's source is a male donor in good health and CMV-seropositive. The CDR3 bases are TGTGCCAGCAGCCCGCAGACAGGGAGCACAGATACGCAGTATTTT. It specifies CASSPQTGSTDTQYF.